This T cell receptor (beta chain) derives from a study of blood T cell repertoires in COVID-19. With 5 bases removed from V and 7 bases from J, the gap between germline ends came to 14 bases. This CDR3 contains 14 residues. CDR1 SEHNR and CDR2 FQNEAQ come from the germline V gene (reference sequence). Some clones are missing from TCRdb's copy, which holds only in-frame ones; the method was immunoSEQ multiplex PCR. The repertoire holds about 270,000 clones, with 89% as singletons. Sequencing was performed on peripheral blood. The TCR comes from a man aged 45-65 years with acute or convalescent COVID-19. This chain connects TRBV7-9 to TRBJ1-4, with a possible D match to TRBD1 (5 bases). The CDR3 coding sequence is TGTGCCAGCAGCCAAGGGGCGACGGCTGAAAAACTGTTTTTT. Translated: CASSQGATAEKLFF.